Shown below are 28 T cell receptor beta chains from a single sample sequenced in a study of blood T cell repertoires in COVID-19. The method was immunoSEQ multiplex PCR; TCRdb's version includes in-frame clones alone and lacks a portion of them. The repertoire holds more than 85,000 clones, 80% to 85% seen once, with around 4% in the top ten. Sequenced material: peripheral blood. The source is a man in his fifties or sixties with acute or convalescent COVID-19.

This chain joins TRBV19 and TRBJ1-5; D is possibly TRBD1 (5 bases). Germline CDR1 and CDR2: LNHDA and SQIVND (reference sequence). V dropped 3 bases and J dropped 0 bases, with 9 bases sitting between them. The CDR3 covers 15 residues. The CDR3 sequence is CASSIGAGSNQPQHF. CDR3 nucleotides: TGTGCCAGTAGTATTGGGGCCGGTAGCAATCAGCCCCAGCATTTT.

This rearrangement joins TRBV30 to TRBJ1-4; 8 bases are a match to TRBD1. CDR1 GTSNPN and CDR2 SVGIG come from the germline V gene (reference sequence). J lost 9 bases, V lost 3 bases, and 9 bases had no gene match. The CDR3 is 14 residues long. The CDR3 loop reads CAWSPPTGDQKLFF. In nucleotides, the CDR3 is TGTGCCTGGAGCCCCCCGACAGGGGATCAAAAACTGTTTTTT.

This chain joins TRBV18 and TRBJ2-2; D gene ambiguous. Trimming removed 3 bases from V and 7 bases from J, with 6 bases in between. The germline gives CDR1 KGHSH, CDR2 LQKENI. The CDR3 spans 12 residues. The CDR3 DNA reads as TGTGCCAGCTCACCCCGGGTCGGGGAGCTGTTTTTT. Its protein product is CASSPRVGELFF.

This chain uses TRBV6-5 with TRBJ2-1; 8 positions agree with TRBD1. There are 15 residues in the CDR3. J lost 9 bases, V lost 0 bases, and 7 bases had no gene match. Per germline, CDR1 MNHEY and CDR2 SVGAGI. In nucleotides, the CDR3 is TGTGCCAGCAGTTACTCGGGTCAGGGGGCTAGTGAGCAGTTCTTC. Translated, it gives CASSYSGQGASEQFF.

Of note for this clone: Relative to the germline gene, one junction end is altered; a read error may explain this. The chain uses TRBV6-5 and TRBJ1-2; 8 bases align to TRBD1. Germline CDR1 reads MNHEY; CDR2 reads SVGAGI. This CDR3 spans 15 amino acids. The CDR3 reads CASSDSTGAVYGYTF. The CDR3 nucleotides read TGTGCCAGCAGTGACTCGACAGGGGCCGTCTATGGCTACACCTTC.

This chain uses TRBV4-2 with TRBJ1-2, with 7 bases that match TRBD1. In germline, CDR1 is LGHNA, CDR2 YNFKEQ. CDR3 size: 15 residues. The V segment lost 0 bases and the J segment 4 bases; nucleotides outside the gene matches: 5. CDR3 in amino acids: CASSQELDRAYGYTF. CDR3 coding DNA: TGTGCCAGCAGCCAAGAATTAGACAGGGCCTATGGCTACACCTTC.

The CDR3 loop is CASTTRGYYNTEAFF. The CDR3 DNA is TGTGCCAGTACAACCAGGGGGTATTACAACACTGAAGCTTTCTTT. The genes are TRBV19 and TRBJ1-1; 7 nucleotides line up with TRBD1. The J segment lost 2 bases and the V segment lost 7 bases, leaving 10 bases of the junction unmatched. Germline lookup yields CDR1 LNHDA and CDR2 SQIVND (reference sequence). CDR3 length equals 15 residues.

This clone appeared many times. J is TRBJ1-4 and V is TRBV5-4; 8 nucleotides agree with TRBD1. CDR3 length: 14 residues. Losses at the gene ends were 3 bases for V and 4 bases for J; bases not matched to a gene: 2. The germline gives CDR1 SGHNT, CDR2 YYREEE (reference sequence). Here the CDR3 DNA reads TGTGCCAGCAGCTCGACAGGGGTTAATGAAAAACTGTTTTTT. This sequence encodes CASSSTGVNEKLFF.

This sequence joins TRBV7-3 and TRBJ1-5; D call uncertain. The germline CDR1 and CDR2 sequences are SGHTA and FQGTGA. Trimming removed 2 bases at V and 7 bases at J, with 9 bases between. This CDR3 region has 13 residues. Here the CDR3 reads CASSLSPSQPQHF. The CDR3 nucleotides read TGTGCCAGCAGCTTATCCCCAAGCCAGCCCCAGCATTTT.

The V call is TRBV11-2, the J call TRBJ2-7; D perhaps matches TRBD1 (5 bases). Trimming removed 0 bases from V and 5 bases from J, with 8 bases in between. Per germline, CDR1 SGHAT and CDR2 FQNNGV. The CDR3 is made up of 13 amino acids. The CDR3 spells CASSLDRVNEQYF. The CDR3 DNA reads TGTGCCAGCAGCTTAGACAGGGTGAACGAGCAGTACTTC.

The gene calls are TRBV4-1 and TRBJ1-3, with a tentative D call TRBD1 (5 bases). The germline V and J ends were trimmed by 0 bases and 6 bases, with 12 bases remaining between them. CDR1 is MGHRA, CDR2 YSYEKL, per germline. This CDR3 contains 15 residues. The CDR3 is CASSQEVFRVNTIYF. The CDR3 nucleotides read TGCGCCAGCAGCCAAGAAGTATTCAGGGTAAACACCATATATTTT.

This chain links TRBV9 with TRBJ2-3; 8 nucleotides line up with TRBD2. Germline V gene sequence: CDR1 SGDLS, CDR2 YYNGEE. Losses at the gene ends were 4 bases for V and 4 bases for J; bases not matched to a gene: 11. The CDR3 runs 16 residues. CDR3 sequence (DNA): TGTGCCAGCAGCCCGCCGGGACTAGTAGGTTCAGATACGCAGTATTTT. Protein sequence: CASSPPGLVGSDTQYF.

This chain uses TRBV7-9 with TRBJ2-1, with 12 nucleotides matching TRBD2. The CDR3 has 16 amino acids. V shed 5 bases, J shed 4 bases, and the junction held 6 bases outside the gene matches. Germline loops: CDR1 SEHNR, CDR2 FQNEAQ (reference sequence). The CDR3 DNA sequence: TGTGCCAGCAGCCCCGGACTAGCGGGGAGATACAATGAGCAGTTCTTC. Residues: CASSPGLAGRYNEQFF.

The V call is TRBV7-9, the J call TRBJ1-5, with a possible D match to TRBD1 (5 bases). Germline assignment: CDR1 SEHNR and CDR2 FQNEAQ (reference sequence). The germline V and J ends were trimmed by 5 bases and 10 bases, with 12 bases remaining between them. The CDR3 is made up of 12 amino acids. The CDR3: CASSTQVEPQHF. The DNA of the CDR3 is TGTGCCAGCAGCACACAGGTCGAACCCCAGCATTTT.

This clone was detected a few times. This chain links TRBV5-1 with TRBJ1-5, with 10 bases fitting TRBD1. The germline V gene encodes CDR1 SGHRS and CDR2 YFSETQ. This CDR3 has 15 amino acids. V trimming: 5 bases; J trimming: 6 bases; junction bases outside the gene matches: 8. The DNA of the CDR3 is TGCGCCAGCAGGGAGGGGACAGGGGAGGCTCAGCCCCAGCATTTT. Its translation is CASREGTGEAQPQHF. The entire variable domain, with the rest obtained from reference TRBV5-1 and TRBJ1-5, is as follows: KAGVTQTPRYLIKTRGQQVTLSCSPISGHRSVSWYQQTPGQGLQFLFEYFSETQRNKGNFPGRFSGRQFSNSRSEMNVSTLELGDSALYLCASREGTGEAQPQHFGDGTRLSIL.

V and J are TRBV5-5 and TRBJ2-7, with 7 nucleotides matching TRBD2. V shed 0 bases, J shed 1 base, and the junction held 1 base outside the gene matches. The CDR3 totals 14 residues. CDR1 SGHKS and CDR2 YYEKEE come from the germline V gene (reference sequence). The CDR3 spells CASSLASGSYEQYV. As DNA, the CDR3 is TGTGCCAGCAGCTTGGCTAGCGGTTCCTACGAGCAGTACGTC.

The V and J genes are TRBV14 and TRBJ1-2; maybe TRBD1 (5 bases). Germline-derived CDR1 and CDR2 are SGHDN and FVKESK. Trimming cost V 0 bases and J 8 bases, with 7 bases left between them. This CDR3 is 12 amino acids long. Here the CDR3 DNA reads TGTGCCAGCAGCCAAGACAGGGTCGGCTACACCTTC. This gives the protein CASSQDRVGYTF.

The chain is built from TRBV6-2 or TRBV6-3 and TRBJ2-2; TRBD2 agrees at 10 bases. CDR1 is MNHEY and CDR2 is SVGEGT in the germline V gene. Trimming removed 2 bases from V and 6 bases from J; junction bases left unmatched: 6. The CDR3 has 16 residues. In DNA form, the CDR3 reads TGTGCCAGCAGTTACACTCTAGCGGGAGTGTCCGGGGAGCTGTTTTTT. Translated: CASSYTLAGVSGELFF.

The chain couples TRBV27 to TRBJ1-4; 8 bases are shared with TRBD1. The germline V gene encodes CDR1 MNHEY and CDR2 SMNVEV (reference sequence). CDR3 length: 13 amino acids. Trimming cost V 4 bases and J 8 bases; bases outside gene matches: 3. The CDR3 protein is CASSYRDREKLFF. The CDR3 DNA is TGTGCCAGCAGTTACCGGGACAGGGAAAAACTGTTTTTT.

The sample holds one count of this clone. The V and J genes are TRBV30 and TRBJ2-1, with 9 bases fitting TRBD2. Per germline, CDR1 GTSNPN and CDR2 SVGIG (reference sequence). The CDR3 totals 16 residues. Unmatched junction bases numbered 9, after V lost 0 bases and J lost 6 bases. The CDR3 region is CAWSVLSSGGPNEQFF. The CDR3 region has the DNA TGTGCCTGGAGTGTACTGAGTAGCGGGGGCCCCAATGAGCAGTTCTTC. Full variable domain (outside the CDR3, taken from reference TRBV30 and TRBJ2-1): SQTIHQWPATLVQPVGSPLSLECTVEGTSNPNLYWYRQAAGRGLQLLFYSVGIGQISSEVPQNLSASRPQDRQFILSSKKLLLSDSGFYLCAWSVLSSGGPNEQFFGPGTRLTVL.

This clone came up once. The gene calls are TRBV3-1 (or the pseudogene TRBV3-2) and TRBJ1-2; D is perhaps TRBD1 (6 bases). The CDR3 has 14 amino acids. Germline V gives CDR1 LGHDT, CDR2 YNNKEL (reference sequence). With 4 bases removed from V and 4 bases from J, the gap between germline ends came to 13 bases. In DNA form, the CDR3 reads TGTGCCAGCAGCCCTTCGACAGGCACCTATGGCTACACCTTC. Protein product: CASSPSTGTYGYTF.

This chain connects TRBV27 to TRBJ1-1; unclear D gene. Per the germline V gene, CDR1 is MNHEY and CDR2 is SMNVEV (reference sequence). The V and J ends lost 0 bases and 1 base respectively, with 6 bases between them. This CDR3 has 14 residues. The CDR3 spells CASSLSYRNTEAFF. The CDR3 nucleotides are TGTGCCAGCAGTTTATCTTACAGGAACACTGAAGCTTTCTTT.

The V gene is TRBV5-1, the J gene TRBJ2-4; 8 bases fit TRBD1. CDR3 length: 16 residues. V gave up 1 base and J gave up 1 base; unmatched junction bases: 4. The V gene's germline CDR1 is SGHRS and CDR2 YFSETQ. This CDR3 is CASSLITGGAKNIQYF. CDR3 DNA sequence: TGCGCCAGCAGCTTGATAACAGGGGGGGCCAAAAACATTCAGTACTTC.

The rearrangement uses TRBV7-7 and TRBJ2-2; the D gene is possibly TRBD1 (5 bases). V lost 5 bases to trimming and J lost 0 bases, with 10 bases between them. This CDR3 region has 15 residues. Germline-derived CDR1 and CDR2 are SSHAT and FNYEAQ (reference sequence). This chain's CDR3 is CASSKDSANTGELFF. The CDR3, as DNA: TGTGCCAGCAGCAAAGACAGCGCGAACACCGGGGAGCTGTTTTTT.

In this sample, this clone turned up once. CDR3 protein: CASSQGVGGNVNQPQHF. In DNA, the CDR3 is TGCGCCAGCAGCCAAGGGGTCGGGGGGAATGTCAATCAGCCCCAGCATTTT. The chain links TRBV4-1 to TRBJ1-5, with TRBD1 as a possible D gene (5 bases). The V and J ends lost 1 base and 3 bases respectively, with 16 bases between them. This CDR3 region has 17 residues. CDR1 is MGHRA, CDR2 YSYEKL, per germline.

The rearrangement joins TRBV4-2 to TRBJ2-1; TRBD2 is a possible D gene (5 bases). The V gene's germline CDR1 is LGHNA and CDR2 YNFKEQ. The CDR3 is 16 residues long. The V gene lost 0 bases and the J gene lost 2 bases, with 11 bases spanning the gap. The CDR3 loop is CASSQESGEAYNEQFF. CDR3 nucleotides: TGTGCCAGCAGCCAAGAGAGCGGAGAAGCCTACAATGAGCAGTTCTTC.

V and J are TRBV10-3 and TRBJ1-2; D is ambiguous. The CDR3 length is 15 residues. In germline, CDR1 is ENHRY, CDR2 SYGVKD. The V gene lost 0 bases and the J gene lost 2 bases, with 10 bases spanning the gap. The DNA of the CDR3 is TGTGCCATCAGTGAGTCGGAGGTTCCAAACTATGGCTACACCTTC. Translated, it gives CAISESEVPNYGYTF.

The rearrangement joins TRBV30 to TRBJ2-7; D is unresolved. There are 13 residues in the CDR3. Per the germline V gene, CDR1 is GTSNPN and CDR2 is SVGIG (reference sequence). V was trimmed by 0 bases and J by 2 bases, leaving 8 bases between them. The CDR3 region is CAWSVGVTYEQYF. The CDR3 DNA reads TGTGCCTGGAGTGTAGGAGTTACCTACGAGCAGTACTTC.